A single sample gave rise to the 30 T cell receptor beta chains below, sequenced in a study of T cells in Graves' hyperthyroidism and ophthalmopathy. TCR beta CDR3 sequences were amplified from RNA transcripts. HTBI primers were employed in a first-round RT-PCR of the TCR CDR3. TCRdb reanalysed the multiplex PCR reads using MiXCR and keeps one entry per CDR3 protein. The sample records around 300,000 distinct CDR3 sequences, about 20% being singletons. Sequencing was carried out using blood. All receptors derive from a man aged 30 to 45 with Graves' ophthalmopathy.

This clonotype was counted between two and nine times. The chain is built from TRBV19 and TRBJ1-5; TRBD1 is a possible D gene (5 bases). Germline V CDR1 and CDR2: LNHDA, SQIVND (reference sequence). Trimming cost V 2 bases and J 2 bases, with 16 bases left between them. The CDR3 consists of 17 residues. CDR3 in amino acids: CASSISPGGVGNQPQHF. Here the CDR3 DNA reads TGTGCCAGTAGTATATCACCGGGGGGAGTGGGCAATCAGCCCCAGCATTTT. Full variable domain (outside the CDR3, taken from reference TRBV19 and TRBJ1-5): DGGITQSPKYLFRKEGQNVTLSCEQNLNHDAMYWYRQDPGQGLRLIYYSQIVNDFQKGDIAEGYSVSREKKESFPLTVTSAQKNPTAFYLCASSISPGGVGNQPQHFGDGTRLSIL.

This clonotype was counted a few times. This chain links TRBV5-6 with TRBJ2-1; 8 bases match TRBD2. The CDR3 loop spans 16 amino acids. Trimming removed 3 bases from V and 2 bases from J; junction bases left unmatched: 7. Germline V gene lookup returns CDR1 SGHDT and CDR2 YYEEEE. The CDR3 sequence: CASSSPGLVAYNEQFF. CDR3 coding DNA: TGTGCCAGCAGCTCTCCGGGACTAGTGGCCTACAATGAGCAGTTCTTC.

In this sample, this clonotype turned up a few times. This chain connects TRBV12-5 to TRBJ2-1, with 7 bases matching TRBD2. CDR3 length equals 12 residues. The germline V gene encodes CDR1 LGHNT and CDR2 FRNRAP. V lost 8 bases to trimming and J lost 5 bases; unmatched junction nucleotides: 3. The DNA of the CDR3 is TGTGCTAGTTCTAGCGGAAACAATGAGCAGTTCTTC. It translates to CASSSGNNEQFF.

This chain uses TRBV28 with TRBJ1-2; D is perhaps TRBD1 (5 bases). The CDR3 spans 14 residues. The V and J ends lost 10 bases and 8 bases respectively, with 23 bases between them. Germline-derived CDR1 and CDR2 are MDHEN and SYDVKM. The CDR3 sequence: CAILPGGGIRGYTF. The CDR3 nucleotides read TGTGCCATCCTCCCCGGGGGGGGGATTCGGGGCTACACCTTC.

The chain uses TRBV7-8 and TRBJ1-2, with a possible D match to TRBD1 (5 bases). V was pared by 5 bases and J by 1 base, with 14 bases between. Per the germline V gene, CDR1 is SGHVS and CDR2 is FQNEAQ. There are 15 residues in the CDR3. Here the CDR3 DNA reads TGTGCCAGCAGCACGGAGAACAGGAATAACTATGGCTACACCTTC. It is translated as CASSTENRNNYGYTF.

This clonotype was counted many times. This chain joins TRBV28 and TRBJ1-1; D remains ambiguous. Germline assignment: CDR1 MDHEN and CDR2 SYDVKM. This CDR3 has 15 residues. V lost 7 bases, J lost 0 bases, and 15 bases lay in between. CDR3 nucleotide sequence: TGTGCCAGCACCCTTCGGGGTTTTATGAACACTGAAGCTTTCTTT. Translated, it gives CASTLRGFMNTEAFF.

The DNA for the CDR3 is TGTGCCAGCAGCTTCGGAGATTCTTTGGACGAGCAGTACTTC. This codes for CASSFGDSLDEQYF. This chain links TRBV5-6 with TRBJ2-7, with D unresolved. With 2 bases removed from V and 5 bases from J, the gap between germline ends came to 14 bases. This CDR3 has 14 amino acids. The germline V gene encodes CDR1 SGHDT and CDR2 YYEEEE.

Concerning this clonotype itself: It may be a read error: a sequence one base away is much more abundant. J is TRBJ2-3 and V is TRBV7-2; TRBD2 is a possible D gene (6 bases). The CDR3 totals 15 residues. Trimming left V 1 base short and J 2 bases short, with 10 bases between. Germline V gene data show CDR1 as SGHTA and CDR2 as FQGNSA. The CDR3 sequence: CASSLVGGLTDTQYF. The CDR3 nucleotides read TGTGCCAGCAGCTTAGTGGGAGGCCTCACAGATACGCAGTATTTT. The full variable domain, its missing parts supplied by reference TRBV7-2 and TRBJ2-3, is GAGVSQSPSNKVTEKGKDVELRCDPISGHTALYWYRQSLGQGLEFLIYFQGNSAPDKSGLPSDRFSAERTGGSVSTLTIQRTQQEDSAVYLCASSLVGGLTDTQYFGPGTRLTVL.

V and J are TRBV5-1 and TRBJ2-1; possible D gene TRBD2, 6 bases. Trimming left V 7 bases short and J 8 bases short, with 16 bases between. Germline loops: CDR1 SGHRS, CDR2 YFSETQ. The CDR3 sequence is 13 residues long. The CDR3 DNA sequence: TGCGCCAGCTCGGATATGTGGGGGGATGAGCAGTTCTTC. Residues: CASSDMWGDEQFF.

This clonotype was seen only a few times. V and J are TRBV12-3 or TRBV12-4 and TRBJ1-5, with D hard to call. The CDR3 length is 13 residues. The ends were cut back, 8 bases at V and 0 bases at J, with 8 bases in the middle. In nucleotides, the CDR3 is TGTGCCAGCGGAAGATATAGCAATCAGCCCCAGCATTTT. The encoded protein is CASGRYSNQPQHF.

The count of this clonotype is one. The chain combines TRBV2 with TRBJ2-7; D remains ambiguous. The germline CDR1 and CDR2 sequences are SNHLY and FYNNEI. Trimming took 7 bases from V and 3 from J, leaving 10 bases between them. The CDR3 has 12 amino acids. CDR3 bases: TGTGCCAGCAAGGGTGGATACTACGAGCAGTACTTC. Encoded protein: CASKGGYYEQYF.

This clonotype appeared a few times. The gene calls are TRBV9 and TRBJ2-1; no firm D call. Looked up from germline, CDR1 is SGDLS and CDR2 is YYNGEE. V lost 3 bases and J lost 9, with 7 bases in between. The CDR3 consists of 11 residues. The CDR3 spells CASSGGGEQFF. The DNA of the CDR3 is TGTGCCAGCAGCGGTGGCGGTGAGCAGTTCTTC.

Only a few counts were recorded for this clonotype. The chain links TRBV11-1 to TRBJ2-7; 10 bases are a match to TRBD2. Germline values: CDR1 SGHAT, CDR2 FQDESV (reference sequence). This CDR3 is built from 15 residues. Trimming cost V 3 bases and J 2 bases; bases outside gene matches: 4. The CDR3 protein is CASSFSGLAAYEQYF. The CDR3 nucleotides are TGTGCCAGCAGCTTCTCAGGACTAGCGGCCTACGAGCAGTACTTC.

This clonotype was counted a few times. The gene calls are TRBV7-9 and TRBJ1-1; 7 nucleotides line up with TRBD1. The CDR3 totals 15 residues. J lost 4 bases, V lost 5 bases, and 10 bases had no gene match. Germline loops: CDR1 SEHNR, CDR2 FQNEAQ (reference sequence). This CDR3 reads CASSPDRVQGTEAFF. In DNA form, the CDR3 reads TGTGCCAGCAGCCCAGACAGGGTGCAGGGCACTGAAGCTTTCTTT.

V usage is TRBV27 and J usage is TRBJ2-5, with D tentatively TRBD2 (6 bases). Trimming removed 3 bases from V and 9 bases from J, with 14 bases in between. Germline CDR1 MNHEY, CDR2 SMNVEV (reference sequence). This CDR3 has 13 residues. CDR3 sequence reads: CASSLVLGEAQYF. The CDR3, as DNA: TGTGCCAGCAGTTTGGTCCTAGGGGAGGCCCAGTACTTC.

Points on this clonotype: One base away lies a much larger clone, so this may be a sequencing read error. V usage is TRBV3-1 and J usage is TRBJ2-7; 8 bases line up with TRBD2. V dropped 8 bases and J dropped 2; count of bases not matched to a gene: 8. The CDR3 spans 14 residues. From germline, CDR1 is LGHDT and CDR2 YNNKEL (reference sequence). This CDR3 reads CASGLPGLAYEQYF. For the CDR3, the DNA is TGTGCCAGCGGCCTACCGGGACTAGCCTACGAGCAGTACTTC.

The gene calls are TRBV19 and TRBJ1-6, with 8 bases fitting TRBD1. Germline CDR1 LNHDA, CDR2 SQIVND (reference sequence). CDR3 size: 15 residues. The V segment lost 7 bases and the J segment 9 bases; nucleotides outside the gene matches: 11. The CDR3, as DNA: TGTGCCAGTACCAAGGCTGGACAGGGCGGTTCACCCCTCCACTTT. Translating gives CASTKAGQGGSPLHF.

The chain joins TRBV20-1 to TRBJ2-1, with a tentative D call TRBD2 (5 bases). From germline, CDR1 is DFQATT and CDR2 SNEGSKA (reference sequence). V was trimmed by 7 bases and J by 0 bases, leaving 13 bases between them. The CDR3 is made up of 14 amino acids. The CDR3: CSVPSEASYNEQFF. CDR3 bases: TGCAGTGTTCCCTCGGAGGCCTCCTACAATGAGCAGTTCTTC.

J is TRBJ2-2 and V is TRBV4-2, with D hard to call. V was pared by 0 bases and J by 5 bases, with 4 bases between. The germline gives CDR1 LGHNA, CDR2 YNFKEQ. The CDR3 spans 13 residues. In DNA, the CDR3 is TGTGCCAGCAGCCAAGAGGCTACCGGGGAGCTGTTTTTT. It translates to CASSQEATGELFF.

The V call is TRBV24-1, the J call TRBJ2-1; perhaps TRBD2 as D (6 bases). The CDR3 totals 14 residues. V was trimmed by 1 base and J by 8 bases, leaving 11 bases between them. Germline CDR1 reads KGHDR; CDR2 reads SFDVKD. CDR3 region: CATSDLGGADEQFF. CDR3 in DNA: TGTGCCACCAGTGATTTAGGCGGGGCTGATGAGCAGTTCTTC.

The CDR3, as DNA: TGTGCCAGCAGCCCTGGTGCGGAACTGTTTTTT. It yields the protein CASSPGAELFF. This chain connects TRBV14 to TRBJ1-4; D gene ambiguous. The CDR3 sequence is 11 residues long. CDR1 and CDR2 (germline): SGHDN, FVKESK. V was clipped by 4 bases and J by 12 bases, with 9 bases between them.

The DNA for the CDR3 is TGCAGCGCTGGGGGACGCCCCGGCGATACGCAGTATTTT. Its protein product is CSAGGRPGDTQYF. The chain has TRBV29-1 and TRBJ2-3; D may match TRBD1 or TRBD2 (5 bases each). The CDR3 has 13 amino acids. Germline assignment: CDR1 SQVTM and CDR2 ANQGSEA. With 7 bases removed from V and 6 bases from J, the gap between germline ends came to 17 bases.

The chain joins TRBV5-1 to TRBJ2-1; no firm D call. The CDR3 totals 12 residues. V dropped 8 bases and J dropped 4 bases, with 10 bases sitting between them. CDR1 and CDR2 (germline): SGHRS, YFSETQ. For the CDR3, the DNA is TGCGCCAGTGGACCAGAATACAATGAGCAGTTCTTC. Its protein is CASGPEYNEQFF. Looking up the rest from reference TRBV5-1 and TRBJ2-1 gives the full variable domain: KAGVTQTPRYLIKTRGQQVTLSCSPISGHRSVSWYQQTPGQGLQFLFEYFSETQRNKGNFPGRFSGRQFSNSRSEMNVSTLELGDSALYLCASGPEYNEQFFGPGTRLTVL.

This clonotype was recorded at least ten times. DNA for the CDR3: TGTGCCAGCAGCCAAGGGACGACTCAGCCCCAGCATTTT. Translation gives CASSQGTTQPQHF. V and J are TRBV3-1 and TRBJ1-5; D is ambiguous. Trimming took 1 base from V and 6 from J, leaving 7 bases between them. This CDR3 spans 13 amino acids. CDR1 LGHDT and CDR2 YNNKEL come from the germline V gene (reference sequence). The whole variable domain, filled in from reference TRBV3-1 and TRBJ1-5, reads DTAVSQTPKYLVTQMGNDKSIKCEQNLGHDTMYWYKQDSKKFLKIMFSYNNKELIINETVPNRFSPKSPDKAHLNLHINSLELGDSAVYFCASSQGTTQPQHFGDGTRLSIL.

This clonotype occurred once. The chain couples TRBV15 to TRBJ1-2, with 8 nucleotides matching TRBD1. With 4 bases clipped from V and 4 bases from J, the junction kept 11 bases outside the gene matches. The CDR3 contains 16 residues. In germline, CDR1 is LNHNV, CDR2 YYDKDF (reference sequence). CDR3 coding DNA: TGTGCCACCAGCACCGGGAACAGGGGGGGGATCTATGGCTACACCTTC. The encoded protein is CATSTGNRGGIYGYTF.

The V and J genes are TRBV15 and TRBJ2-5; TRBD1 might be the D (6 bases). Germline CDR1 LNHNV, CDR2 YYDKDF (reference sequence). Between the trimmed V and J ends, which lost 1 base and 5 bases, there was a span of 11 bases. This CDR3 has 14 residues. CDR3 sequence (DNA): TGTGCCACCAGCAGAGTGGGGGCCTTGGAGACCCAGTACTTC. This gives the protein CATSRVGALETQYF.

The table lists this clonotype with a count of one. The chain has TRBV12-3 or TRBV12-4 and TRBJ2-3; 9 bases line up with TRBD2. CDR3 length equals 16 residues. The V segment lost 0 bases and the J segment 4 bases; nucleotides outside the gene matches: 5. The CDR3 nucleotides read TGTGCCAGCAGTTTAGCCGGCGGGAGGGCCGCAGATACGCAGTATTTT. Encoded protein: CASSLAGGRAADTQYF.

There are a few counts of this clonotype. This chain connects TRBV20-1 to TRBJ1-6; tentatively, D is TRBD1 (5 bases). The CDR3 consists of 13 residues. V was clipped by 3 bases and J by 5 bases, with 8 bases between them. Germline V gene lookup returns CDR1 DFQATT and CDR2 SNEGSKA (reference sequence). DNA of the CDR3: TGCAGTGCTAGTCAGGGTAATAATTCACCCCTCCACTTT. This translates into CSASQGNNSPLHF.

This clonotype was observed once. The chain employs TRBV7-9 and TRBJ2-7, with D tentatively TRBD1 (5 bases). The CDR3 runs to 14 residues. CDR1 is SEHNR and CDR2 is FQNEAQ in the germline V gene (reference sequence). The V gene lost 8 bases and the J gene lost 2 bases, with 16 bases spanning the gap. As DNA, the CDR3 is TGTGCCAGCCCCTTGACAGTCGGGCCCTACGAGCAGTACTTC. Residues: CASPLTVGPYEQYF.

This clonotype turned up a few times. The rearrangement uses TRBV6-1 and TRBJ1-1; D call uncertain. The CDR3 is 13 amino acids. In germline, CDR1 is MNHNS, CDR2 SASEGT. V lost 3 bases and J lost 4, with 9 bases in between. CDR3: CASSDWAATEAFF. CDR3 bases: TGTGCCAGCAGTGATTGGGCGGCCACTGAAGCTTTCTTT.